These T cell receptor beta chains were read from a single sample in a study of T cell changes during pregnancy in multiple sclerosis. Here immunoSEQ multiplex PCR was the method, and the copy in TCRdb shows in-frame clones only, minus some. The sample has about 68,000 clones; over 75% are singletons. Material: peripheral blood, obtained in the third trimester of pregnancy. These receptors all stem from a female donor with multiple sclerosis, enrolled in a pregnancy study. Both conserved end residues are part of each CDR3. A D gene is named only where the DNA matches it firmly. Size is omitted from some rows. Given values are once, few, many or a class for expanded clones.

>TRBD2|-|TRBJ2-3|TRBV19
CASSLWEGRADTQYF
TGTGCCAGTAGTTTGTGGGAGGGCAGGGCAGATACGCAGTATTTT
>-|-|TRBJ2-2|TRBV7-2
CASSSRVNTGELFF
TGTGCCAGCAGCTCGCGGGTTAACACCGGGGAGCTGTTTTTT
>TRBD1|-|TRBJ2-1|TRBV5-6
CASSLDGTGSYNEQFF
TGTGCCAGCAGCTTGGATGGGACAGGGTCCTACAATGAGCAGTTCTTC
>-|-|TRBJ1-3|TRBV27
CASGLGAGNTIYF
TGTGCCAGCGGCCTAGGCGCTGGAAACACCATATATTTT
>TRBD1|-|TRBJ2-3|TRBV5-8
CASSFGTVISTDTQYF
TGTGCCAGCAGCTTTGGGACAGTGATTTCTACAGATACGCAGTATTTT
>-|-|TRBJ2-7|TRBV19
CASSIAVGAYEQYF
TGTGCCAGTAGTATAGCAGTAGGGGCCTACGAGCAGTACTTC
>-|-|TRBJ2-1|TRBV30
CAWSAVNEQFF
TGTGCCTGGAGTGCGGTAAATGAGCAGTTCTTC
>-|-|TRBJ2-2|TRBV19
CASSNPGKENTGELFF
TGTGCCAGTAGTAACCCAGGGAAGGAAAACACCGGGGAGCTGTTTTTT
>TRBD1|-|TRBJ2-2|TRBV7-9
CASSHRPRRDRDTGELFF
TGTGCCAGCAGCCACCGTCCTCGCCGGGACAGAGACACCGGGGAGCTGTTTTTT
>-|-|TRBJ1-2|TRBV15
CATSSMQGYYGYTF
TGTGCCACCAGCAGCATGCAGGGCTACTATGGCTACACCTTC
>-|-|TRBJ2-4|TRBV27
CASSSPGQGNIQYF
TGTGCCAGCAGTTCCCCGGGACAAGGAAACATTCAGTACTTC
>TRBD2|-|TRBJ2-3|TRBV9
CASSAGLAGTDTQYF
TGTGCCAGCAGCGCCGGACTAGCGGGCACAGATACGCAGTATTTT
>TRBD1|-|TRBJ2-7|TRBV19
CASSNPGTGGYEQYF
TGTGCCAGTAGTAACCCGGGGACAGGTGGCTACGAGCAGTACTTC
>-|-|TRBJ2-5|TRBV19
CASSIGSEPRETQYF
TGTGCCAGTAGTATAGGTTCGGAGCCAAGGGAGACCCAGTACTTC
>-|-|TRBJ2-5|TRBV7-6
CASSPPARVQTQYF
TGTGCCAGCAGCCCCCCGGCCCGGGTTCAGACCCAGTACTTC
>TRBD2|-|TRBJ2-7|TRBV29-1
CSVLGLAGVHEQYF
TGCAGCGTCCTAGGACTAGCGGGAGTCCACGAGCAGTACTTC
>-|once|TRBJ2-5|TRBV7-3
CASSLGAGETQYF
TGTGCCAGCAGCTTGGGCGCGGGAGAGACCCAGTACTTC
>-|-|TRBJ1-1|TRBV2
CASSGGGTNTEAFF
TGTGCCAGCAGTGGGGGGGGAACGAACACTGAAGCTTTCTTT
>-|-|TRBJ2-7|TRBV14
CASSQDFLRTYEQYF
TGTGCCAGCAGCCAAGATTTTCTCAGAACCTACGAGCAGTACTTC
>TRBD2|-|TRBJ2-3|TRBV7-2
CASSFQTSGTDTQYF
TGTGCCAGCAGCTTCCAGACTAGCGGCACAGATACGCAGTATTTT
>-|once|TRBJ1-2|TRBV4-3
CASSQDGDYGYTF
TGCGCCAGCAGCCAAGATGGAGACTATGGCTACACCTTC
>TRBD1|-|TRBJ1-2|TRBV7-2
CASSPRSWTGGDYGYTF
TGTGCCAGCAGCCCCAGATCGTGGACAGGGGGCGACTATGGCTACACCTTC
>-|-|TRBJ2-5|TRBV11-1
CASSFLDTEETQYF
TGTGCCAGCAGCTTTTTGGACACTGAAGAGACCCAGTACTTC
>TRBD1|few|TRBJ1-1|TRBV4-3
CASSQVGTAEAFF
TGCGCCAGCAGCCAAGTGGGGACAGCTGAAGCTTTCTTT
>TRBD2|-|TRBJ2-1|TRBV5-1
CASSLGLDGAYNEQFF
TGCGCCAGCAGCCTGGGACTAGATGGAGCTTACAATGAGCAGTTCTTC
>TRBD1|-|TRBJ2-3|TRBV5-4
CASSYPAGQGGGDTQYF
TGTGCCAGCAGTTATCCTGCGGGACAGGGGGGGGGAGATACGCAGTATTTT
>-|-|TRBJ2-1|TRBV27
CASSYIGPGLSINEQFF
TGTGCCAGCAGTTATATCGGCCCCGGACTATCAATCAATGAGCAGTTCTTC
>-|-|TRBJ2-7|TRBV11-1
CASSFSSSVGEQYF
TGTGCCAGCAGCTTCTCTAGTTCCGTCGGCGAGCAGTACTTC
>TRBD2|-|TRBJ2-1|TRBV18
CASSPGLANYNEQFF
TGTGCCAGCTCCCCGGGACTAGCAAATTACAATGAGCAGTTCTTC
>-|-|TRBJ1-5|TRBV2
CASSPQGGNQPQHF
TGTGCCAGCAGTCCTCAGGGAGGCAATCAGCCCCAACATTTT
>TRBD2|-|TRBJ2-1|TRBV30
CAWSTGRTSGSSYNEQFF
TGTGCCTGGAGTACCGGACGGACTAGCGGGAGCTCCTACAATGAGCAGTTCTTC
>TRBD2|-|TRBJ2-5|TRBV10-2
CASSDSLAGELETQYF
TGCGCCAGCAGTGATTCGCTAGCGGGAGAATTAGAGACCCAGTACTTC